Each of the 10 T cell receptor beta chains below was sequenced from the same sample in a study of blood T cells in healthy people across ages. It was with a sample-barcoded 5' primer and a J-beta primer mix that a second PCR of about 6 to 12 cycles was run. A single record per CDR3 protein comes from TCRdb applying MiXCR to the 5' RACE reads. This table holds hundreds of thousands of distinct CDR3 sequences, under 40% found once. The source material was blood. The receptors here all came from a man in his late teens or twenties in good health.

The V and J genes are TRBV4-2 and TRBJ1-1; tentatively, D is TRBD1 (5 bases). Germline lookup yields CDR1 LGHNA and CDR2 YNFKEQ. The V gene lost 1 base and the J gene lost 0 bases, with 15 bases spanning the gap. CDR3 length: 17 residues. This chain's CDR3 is CASSQGPRVLMNTEAFF. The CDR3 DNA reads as TGTGCCAGCAGCCAAGGTCCCAGGGTACTCATGAACACTGAAGCTTTCTTT.

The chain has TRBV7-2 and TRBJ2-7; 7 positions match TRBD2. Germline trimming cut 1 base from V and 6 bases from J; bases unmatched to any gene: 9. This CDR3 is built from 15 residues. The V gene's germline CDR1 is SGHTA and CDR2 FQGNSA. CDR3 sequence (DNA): TGTGCCAGCAGCTTAGAAGGCGGGCTAGCGGTCGAGCAGTACTTC. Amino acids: CASSLEGGLAVEQYF.

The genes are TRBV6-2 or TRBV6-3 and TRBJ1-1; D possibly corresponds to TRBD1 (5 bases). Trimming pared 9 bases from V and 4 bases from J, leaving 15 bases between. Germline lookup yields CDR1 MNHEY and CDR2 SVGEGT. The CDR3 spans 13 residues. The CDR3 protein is CASTQAPVTEAFF. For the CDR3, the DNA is TGTGCCAGTACACAGGCCCCGGTCACTGAAGCTTTCTTT.

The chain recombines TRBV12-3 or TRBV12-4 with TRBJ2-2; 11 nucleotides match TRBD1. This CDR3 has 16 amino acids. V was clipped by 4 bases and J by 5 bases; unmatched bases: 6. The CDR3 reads CASSSGQGANTGELFF. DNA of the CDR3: TGTGCCAGCAGTTCCGGACAGGGGGCTAATACCGGGGAGCTGTTTTTT.

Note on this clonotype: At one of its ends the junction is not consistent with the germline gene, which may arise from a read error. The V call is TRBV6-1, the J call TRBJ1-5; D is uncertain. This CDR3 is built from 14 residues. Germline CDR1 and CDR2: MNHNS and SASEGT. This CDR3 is CASSELAGFQPRHF. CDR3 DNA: TGTGCCAGCAGTGAATTGGCAGGATTTCAGCCCCGGCATTTT.

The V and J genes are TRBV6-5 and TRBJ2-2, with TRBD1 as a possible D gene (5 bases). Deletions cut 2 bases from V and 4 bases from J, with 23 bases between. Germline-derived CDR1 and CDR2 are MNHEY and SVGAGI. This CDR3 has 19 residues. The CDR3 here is CASSYRTQELYWGTGELFF. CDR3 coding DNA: TGTGCCAGCAGTTACCGGACACAGGAACTTTACTGGGGCACCGGGGAGCTGTTTTTT.

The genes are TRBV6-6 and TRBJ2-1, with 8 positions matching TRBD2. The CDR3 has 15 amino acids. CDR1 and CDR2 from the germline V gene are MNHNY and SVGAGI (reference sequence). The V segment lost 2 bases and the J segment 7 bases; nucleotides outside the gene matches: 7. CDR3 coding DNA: TGTGCCAGCAGTTACGGTGGGACTAGAGTGAATGAGCAGTTCTTC. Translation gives CASSYGGTRVNEQFF.

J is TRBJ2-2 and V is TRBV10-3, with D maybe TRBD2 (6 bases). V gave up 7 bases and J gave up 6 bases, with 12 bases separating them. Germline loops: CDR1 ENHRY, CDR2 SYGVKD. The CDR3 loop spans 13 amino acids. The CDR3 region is CAIMGGAAGELFF. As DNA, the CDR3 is TGTGCCATCATGGGCGGGGCGGCCGGGGAGCTGTTTTTT.

CDR3 sequence: CSAGRGGQPQHF. CDR3 coding DNA: TGCAGTGCCGGAAGGGGGGGCCAGCCCCAGCATTTT. The chain recombines TRBV20-1 with TRBJ1-5, with D possibly being TRBD1 (6 bases). Trimming took 6 bases from V and 7 from J, leaving 13 bases between them. The CDR3 runs to 12 residues. CDR1 and CDR2 from the germline V gene are DFQATT and SNEGSKA (reference sequence).

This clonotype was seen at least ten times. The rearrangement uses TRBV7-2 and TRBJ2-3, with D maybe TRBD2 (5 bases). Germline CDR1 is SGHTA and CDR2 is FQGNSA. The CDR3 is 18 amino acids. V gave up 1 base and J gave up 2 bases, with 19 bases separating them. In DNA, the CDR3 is TGTGCCAGCAGCTTAGGCCTTTACTCCCGGGGATTCACAGATACGCAGTATTTT. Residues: CASSLGLYSRGFTDTQYF.